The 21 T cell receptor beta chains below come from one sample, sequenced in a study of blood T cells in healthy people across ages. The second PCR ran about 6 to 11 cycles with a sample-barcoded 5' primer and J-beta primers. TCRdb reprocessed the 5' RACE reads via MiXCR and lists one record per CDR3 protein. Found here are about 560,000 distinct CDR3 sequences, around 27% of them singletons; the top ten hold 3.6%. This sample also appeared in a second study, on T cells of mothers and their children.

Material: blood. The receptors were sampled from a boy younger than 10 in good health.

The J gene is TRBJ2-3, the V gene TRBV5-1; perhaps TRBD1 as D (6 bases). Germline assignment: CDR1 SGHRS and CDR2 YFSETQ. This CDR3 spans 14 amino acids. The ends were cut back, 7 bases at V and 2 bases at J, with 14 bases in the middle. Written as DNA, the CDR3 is TGCGCCAGCTCCAGGGGAGACCCCACAGATACGCAGTATTTT. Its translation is CASSRGDPTDTQYF.

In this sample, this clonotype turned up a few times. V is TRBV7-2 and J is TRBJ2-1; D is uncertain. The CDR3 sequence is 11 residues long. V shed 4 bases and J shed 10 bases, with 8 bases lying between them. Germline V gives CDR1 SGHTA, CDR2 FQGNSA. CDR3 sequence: CASSSLDEQFF. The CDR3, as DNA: TGTGCCAGCAGCTCCCTAGACGAGCAGTTCTTC.

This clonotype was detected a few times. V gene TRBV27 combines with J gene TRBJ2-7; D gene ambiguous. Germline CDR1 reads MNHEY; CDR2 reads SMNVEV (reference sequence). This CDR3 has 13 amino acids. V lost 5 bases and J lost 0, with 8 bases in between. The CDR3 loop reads CASSTQSSYEQYF. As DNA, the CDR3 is TGTGCCAGCAGTACCCAAAGCTCCTACGAGCAGTACTTC.

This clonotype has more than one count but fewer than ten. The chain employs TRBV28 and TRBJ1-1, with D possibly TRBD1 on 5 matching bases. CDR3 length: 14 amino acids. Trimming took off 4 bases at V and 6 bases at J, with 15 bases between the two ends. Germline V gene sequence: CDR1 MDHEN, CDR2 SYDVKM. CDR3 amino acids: CASSSPGGRSEAFF. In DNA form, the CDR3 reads TGTGCCAGCAGTTCCCCGGGGGGACGATCTGAAGCTTTCTTT.

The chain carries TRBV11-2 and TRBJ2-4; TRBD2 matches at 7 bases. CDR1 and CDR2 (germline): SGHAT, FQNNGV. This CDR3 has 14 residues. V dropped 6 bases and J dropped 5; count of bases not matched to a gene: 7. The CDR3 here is CASSFRDYENIQYF. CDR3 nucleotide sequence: TGTGCCAGCAGTTTCCGGGACTACGAAAACATTCAGTACTTC.

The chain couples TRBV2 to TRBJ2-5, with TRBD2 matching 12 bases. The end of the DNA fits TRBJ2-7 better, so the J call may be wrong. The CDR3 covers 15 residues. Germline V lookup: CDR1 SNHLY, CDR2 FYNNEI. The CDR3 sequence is CASSEARLAGDEQYF. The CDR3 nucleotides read TGTGCCAGCAGTGAAGCTAGACTAGCGGGGGACGAGCAGTACTTC.

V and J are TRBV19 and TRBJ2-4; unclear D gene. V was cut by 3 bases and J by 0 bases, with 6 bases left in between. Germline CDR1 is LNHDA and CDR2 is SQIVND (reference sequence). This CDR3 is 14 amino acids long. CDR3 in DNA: TGTGCCAGTAGTATCATAGGAGCCAAAAACATTCAGTACTTC. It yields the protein CASSIIGAKNIQYF.

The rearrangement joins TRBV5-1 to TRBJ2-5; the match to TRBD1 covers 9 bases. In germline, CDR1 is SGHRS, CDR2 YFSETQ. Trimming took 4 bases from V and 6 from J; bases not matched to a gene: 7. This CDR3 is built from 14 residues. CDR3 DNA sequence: TGCGCCAGCAGCGCGGGACAGGGTCTGCAGACCCAGTACTTC. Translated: CASSAGQGLQTQYF.

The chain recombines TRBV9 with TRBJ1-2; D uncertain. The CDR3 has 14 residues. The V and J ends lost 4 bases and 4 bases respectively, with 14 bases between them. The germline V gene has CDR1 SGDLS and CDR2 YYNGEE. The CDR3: CASSPHLDGYGYTF. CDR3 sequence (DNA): TGTGCCAGCAGCCCCCACTTGGATGGCTATGGCTACACCTTC.

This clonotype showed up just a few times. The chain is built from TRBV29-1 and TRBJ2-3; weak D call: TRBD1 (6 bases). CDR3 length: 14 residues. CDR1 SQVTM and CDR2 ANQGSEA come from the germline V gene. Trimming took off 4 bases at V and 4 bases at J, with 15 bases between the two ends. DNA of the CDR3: TGCAGCGTTGTCCGGCAGGGGATAGCAGATACGCAGTATTTT. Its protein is CSVVRQGIADTQYF.

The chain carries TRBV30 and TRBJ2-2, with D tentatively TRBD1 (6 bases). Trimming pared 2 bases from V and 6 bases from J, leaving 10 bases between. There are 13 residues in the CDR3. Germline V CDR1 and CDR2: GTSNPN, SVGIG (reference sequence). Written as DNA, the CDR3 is TGTGCCTGGAGTCTCAGGGGACCCGGGGAGCTGTTTTTT. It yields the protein CAWSLRGPGELFF.

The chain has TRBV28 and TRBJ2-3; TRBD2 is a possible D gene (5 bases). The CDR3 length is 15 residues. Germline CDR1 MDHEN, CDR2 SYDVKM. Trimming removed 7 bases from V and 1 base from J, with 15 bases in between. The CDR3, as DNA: TGTGCCAGCACCCGGGGAGTCCTGGGCACAGATACGCAGTATTTT. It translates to CASTRGVLGTDTQYF.

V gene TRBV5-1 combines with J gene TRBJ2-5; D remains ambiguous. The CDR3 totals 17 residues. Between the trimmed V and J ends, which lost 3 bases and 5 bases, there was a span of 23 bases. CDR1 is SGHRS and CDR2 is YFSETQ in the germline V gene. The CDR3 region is CASSSYSARPLGETQYF. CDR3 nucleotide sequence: TGCGCCAGCAGCTCGTACTCCGCGAGACCCCTGGGGGAGACCCAGTACTTC.

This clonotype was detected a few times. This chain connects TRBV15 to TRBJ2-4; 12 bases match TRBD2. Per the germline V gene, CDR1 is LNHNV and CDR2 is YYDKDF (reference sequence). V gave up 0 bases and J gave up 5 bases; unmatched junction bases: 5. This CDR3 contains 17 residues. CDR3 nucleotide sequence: TGTGCCACCAGCAGAGATCCGACTAGCGGGAGACAAAACATTCAGTACTTC. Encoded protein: CATSRDPTSGRQNIQYF.

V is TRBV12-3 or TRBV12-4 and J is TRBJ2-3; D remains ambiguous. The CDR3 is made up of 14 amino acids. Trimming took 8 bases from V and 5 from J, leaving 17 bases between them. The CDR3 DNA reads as TGTGCCAGCGCCCACGGAGTAGGGCAAGATACGCAGTATTTT. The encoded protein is CASAHGVGQDTQYF.

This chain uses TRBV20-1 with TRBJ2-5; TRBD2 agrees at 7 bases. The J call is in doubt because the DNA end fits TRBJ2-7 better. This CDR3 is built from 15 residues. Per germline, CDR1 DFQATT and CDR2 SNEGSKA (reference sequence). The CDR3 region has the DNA TGCAGTGCTAGAGATCCCGGGGGAGGGCAGTACGAGCAGTACTTC. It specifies CSARDPGGGQYEQYF.

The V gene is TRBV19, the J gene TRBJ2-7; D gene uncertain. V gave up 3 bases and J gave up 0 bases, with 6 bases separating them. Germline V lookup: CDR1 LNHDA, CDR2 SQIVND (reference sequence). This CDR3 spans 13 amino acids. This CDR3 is CASSIGDSYEQYF. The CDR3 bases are TGTGCCAGTAGTATCGGAGACTCCTACGAGCAGTACTTC.

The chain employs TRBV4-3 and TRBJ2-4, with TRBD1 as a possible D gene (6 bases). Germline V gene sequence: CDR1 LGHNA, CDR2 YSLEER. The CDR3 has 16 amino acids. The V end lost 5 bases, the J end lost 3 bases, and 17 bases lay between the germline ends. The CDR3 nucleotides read TGCGCCAGCAGCACGCGGAGAGGGGGAGTCAAAAACATTCAGTACTTC. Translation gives CASSTRRGGVKNIQYF.

This CDR3 is CASTKVEGQPQHF. In DNA, the CDR3 is TGTGCCAGCACGAAGGTTGAAGGACAGCCCCAGCATTTT. The J gene is TRBJ1-5, the V gene TRBV6-6; no firm D call. Trimming removed 7 bases from V and 7 bases from J, with 14 bases in between. Germline CDR1 and CDR2: MNHNY and SVGAGI (reference sequence). The CDR3 is made up of 13 amino acids.

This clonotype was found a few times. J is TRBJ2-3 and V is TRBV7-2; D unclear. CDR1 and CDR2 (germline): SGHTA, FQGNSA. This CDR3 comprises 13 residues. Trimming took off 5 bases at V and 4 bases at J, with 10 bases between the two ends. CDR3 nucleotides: TGTGCCAGCAGCCCCCACCTCCCAGATACGCAGTATTTT. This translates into CASSPHLPDTQYF.

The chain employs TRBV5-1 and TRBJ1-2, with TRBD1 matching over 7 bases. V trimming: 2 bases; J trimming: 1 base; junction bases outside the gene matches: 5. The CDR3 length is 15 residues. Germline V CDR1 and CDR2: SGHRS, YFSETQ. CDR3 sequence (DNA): TGCGCCAGCAGCTTCGACAGGGCGGATAACTATGGCTACACCTTC. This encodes CASSFDRADNYGYTF.